This T cell receptor beta chain appears in the sequencing data of a study of sequential checkpoint blockade in melanoma. V gave up 0 bases and J gave up 15 bases; unmatched junction bases: 13. CDR1 and CDR2 from the germline V gene are SGDLS and YYNGEE. The CDR3 sequence is 15 residues long. Sequenced by immunoSEQ multiplex PCR; TCRdb stores in-frame clones only, minus some. The sample yields about 5,500 clones, roughly two fifths seen once. Treatment defined: randomized to nivolumab then ipilimumab (arm A) or the reverse (arm B). Sample: tumor tissue (inferred from file names), taken from a patient given nivolumab and ipilimumab in sequence. The receptor was derived from a human donor with melanoma. V usage is TRBV9 and J usage is TRBJ2-1; TRBD2 matches 9 bases. The CDR3 nucleotides are TGTGCCAGCAGCGTAGTTGGCGTGTGGGCGGGAGGGTTGTTCTTC. It is translated as CASSVVGVWAGGLFF.